The following is a TCR beta chain sequence with its context. Naivety among CD8 cells was defined by CD45RO negativity and positive CCR7 selection, thereby excluding terminally differentiated effector memory CD45RA+ cells. This was a deep-level run. Sequenced by immunoSEQ multiplex PCR; TCRdb stores in-frame clones only, minus some. The sample has 600,000 or so clones, about 98% seen once. These data come from a study of shared clonotypes between healthy human individuals. The CDR3 contains 16 residues. After removal of 4 bases from V and 0 bases from J, the junction contained 5 bases not matched to a gene. Germline V gives CDR1 KGHSH, CDR2 LQKENI.

Sequenced: naive CD8+ T cells sorted from blood. This sequence joins TRBV18 and TRBJ2-2; 7 bases fit TRBD1. This TCR came from a young man in good health. CDR3 bases: TGTGCCAGCTCACGACAGGGTTCCCCGAACACCGGGGAGCTGTTTTTT. It is translated as CASSRQGSPNTGELFF.